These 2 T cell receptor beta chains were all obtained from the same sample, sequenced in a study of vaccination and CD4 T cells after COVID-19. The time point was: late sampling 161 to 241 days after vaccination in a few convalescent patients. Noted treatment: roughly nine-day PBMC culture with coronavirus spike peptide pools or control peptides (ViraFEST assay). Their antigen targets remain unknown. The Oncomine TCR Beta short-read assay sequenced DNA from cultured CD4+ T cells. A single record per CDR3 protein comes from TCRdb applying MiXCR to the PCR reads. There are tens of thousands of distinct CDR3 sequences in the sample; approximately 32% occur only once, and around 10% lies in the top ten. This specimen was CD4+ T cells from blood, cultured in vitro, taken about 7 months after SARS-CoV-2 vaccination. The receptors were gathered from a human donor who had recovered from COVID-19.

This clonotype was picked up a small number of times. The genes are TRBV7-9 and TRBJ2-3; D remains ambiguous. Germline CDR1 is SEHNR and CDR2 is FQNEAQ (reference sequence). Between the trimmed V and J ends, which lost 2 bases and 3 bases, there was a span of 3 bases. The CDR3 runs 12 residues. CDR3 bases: TGTGCCAGCAGCTTATCTACAGATACGCAGTATTTT. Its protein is CASSLSTDTQYF.

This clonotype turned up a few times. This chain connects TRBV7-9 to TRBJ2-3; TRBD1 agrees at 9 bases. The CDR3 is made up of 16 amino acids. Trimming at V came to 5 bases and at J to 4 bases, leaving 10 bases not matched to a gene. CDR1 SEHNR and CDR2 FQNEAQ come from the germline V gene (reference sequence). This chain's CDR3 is CASSVGRTGDPDTQYF. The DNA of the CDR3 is TGTGCCAGCAGCGTAGGGAGGACAGGGGACCCAGATACGCAGTATTTT.